These T cell receptor beta chains were read from a single sample in a study of shared clonotypes between healthy human individuals. TCRdb's copy holds only in-frame clones and misses some; the assay was immunoSEQ multiplex PCR. The table shows 550,000 to 600,000 clones, with 95% to 98% occurring only once. The sequencing input was naive CD8+ T cells sorted from blood. These receptors all stem from a man aged 25 to 45 in good health. CDR3s include the opening cysteine and the closing phenylalanine or tryptophan. D genes are given only for firm matches. A clone size is listed for some rows: how often the clone was seen (once, few, many), or a class if it is expanded.

J gene: TRBJ2-7
D gene: TRBD2
CDR3 length: 18
V gene: TRBV5-1
clone size: NA
CDR3 DNA: TGCGCCAGCAGCTTGTCCCTAGCGGGAGAAGTGGGGGGCTACGAGCAGTACTTC
CDR3 protein: CASSLSLAGEVGGYEQYF

J gene: TRBJ1-5
D gene: NA
CDR3 length: 17
V gene: TRBV2
clone size: NA
CDR3 DNA: TGTGCCAGCAGGGGGGTAGGGGACACGGAATACAATCAGCCCCAGCATTTT
CDR3 protein: CASRGVGDTEYNQPQHF

J gene: TRBJ2-7
D gene: NA
CDR3 length: 12
V gene: TRBV28
clone size: NA
CDR3 DNA: TGTGCCAGCAGTGAGGGAACCTACGAGCAGTACTTC
CDR3 protein: CASSEGTYEQYF

J gene: TRBJ2-2
D gene: NA
CDR3 length: 17
V gene: TRBV9
clone size: NA
CDR3 DNA: TGTGCCAGCAGCGTGCTTGTTGACTCCCCCAACACCGGGGAGCTGTTTTTT
CDR3 protein: CASSVLVDSPNTGELFF

J gene: TRBJ1-1
D gene: NA
CDR3 length: 13
V gene: TRBV30
clone size: NA
CDR3 DNA: TGTGCCTGTCCTGGGACGTGTCACACTGAAGCTTTCTTT
CDR3 protein: CACPGTCHTEAFF

J gene: TRBJ2-2
D gene: NA
CDR3 length: 15
V gene: TRBV18
clone size: NA
CDR3 DNA: TGTGCCAGCTCACCACCCTTATCCGCTGCCGGGGAGCTGTTTTTT
CDR3 protein: CASSPPLSAAGELFF

J gene: TRBJ2-3
D gene: TRBD2
CDR3 length: 17
V gene: TRBV13
clone size: NA
CDR3 DNA: TGTGCCAGCAGCCCAGAAACCACTAGCGGGCTCACAGATACGCAGTATTTT
CDR3 protein: CASSPETTSGLTDTQYF

J gene: TRBJ2-1
D gene: NA
CDR3 length: 17
V gene: TRBV5-5
clone size: NA
CDR3 DNA: TGTGCCAGCAGCTTGGAGGGCCCCGGCGGGATGACAAATGAGCAGTTCTTC
CDR3 protein: CASSLEGPGGMTNEQFF

J gene: TRBJ2-7
D gene: NA
CDR3 length: 14
V gene: TRBV6-1
clone size: NA
CDR3 DNA: TGTGCCAGCAGTGCCCGGGACCGATCCTACGAGCAGTACTTC
CDR3 protein: CASSARDRSYEQYF

J gene: TRBJ2-1
D gene: TRBD2
CDR3 length: 18
V gene: TRBV11-2
clone size: NA
CDR3 DNA: TGTGCCAGCAGCCCGACGGAAGCGGGAGGGCCGCGTTACAATGAGCAGTTCTTC
CDR3 protein: CASSPTEAGGPRYNEQFF

J gene: TRBJ2-7
D gene: NA
CDR3 length: 13
V gene: TRBV7-9
clone size: once
CDR3 DNA: TGTGCCAGCAGCTTACCGGGTTCCGACGAGCAGTACTTC
CDR3 protein: CASSLPGSDEQYF